This paragraph reports one TCR beta chain. In the PCR, 60 Vbeta and 13 Jbeta primers were used. Method: immunoSEQ multiplex PCR; TCRdb's copy keeps in-frame clones and lacks some. Among about 73,000 clones listed, around three quarters were seen once. These data are taken from a study of cytomegalovirus exposure and HLA in healthy donors. This sequence was found in a male donor in good health and CMV-seronegative. Sample: PBMCs.

In DNA, the CDR3 is TGTGCCAGCAGTTTTACAGGGTTGGAGCAGCCCCAGCATTTT. Translating it yields CASSFTGLEQPQHF. The chain joins TRBV7-2 to TRBJ1-5, with D perhaps matching TRBD1 (6 bases). The germline V gene has CDR1 SGHTA and CDR2 FQGNSA. The V gene lost 6 bases and the J gene lost 7 bases, with 16 bases spanning the gap. The CDR3 is made up of 14 amino acids.